Listed here is a single T cell receptor (beta chain). The antigen this receptor binds is unknown. Per-base qualities were not stored, and no clone one base away is much larger. Each collaborating institution followed its own protocols to collect whole blood in K2EDTA tubes. For TCRbeta analysis, collaborators shipped samples as frozen whole blood, isolated PBMCs, or DNA extracted from either of those sample types. The sample is drawn from a study of blood T cell repertoires in COVID-19 (dated by TCRdb to the early 2020s). Background for the entire study: The collaborator samples originated in the United States, Italy and Spain and spanned the acute and convalescent phases of COVID-19. The material from the prospective study consisted of cDNA or gDNA derived from T cells, B-cell-depleted T cells, or PBMCs. Subjects who had been exposed to COVID-19, were actively infected with it, or had recovered from it provided the deeply sampled blood TCRbeta repertoires that made up the dataset. A freely available public database, intended as a resource for researchers studying the immune response to SARS-CoV-2, is where the repertoires were released. The samples were drawn from the first 160 participants of the ongoing ImmuneRACE study and from 1,254 subjects provided by 6 global collaborators. The sample metadata nearly always contained a de-identified subject ID, COVID-19 status, age in years and sex. Where available, HLA class I and class II types were taken from metadata supplied by the sample provider and were not determined by assay-based typing. Results the study describes overall, beyond this receptor: The quantity of clinical and demographic metadata differed by source and by participant and was supplied without curation.

TCRbeta CDR3 regions were amplified from genomic DNA using the immunoSEQ Assay, a bias-controlled multiplex PCR. As for the authors' bioinformatics: Within the assay, amplification of reference gene primers was used to estimate how many nucleated cells each sample contained. Sequence reads were collapsed and filtered to measure the absolute abundance of every unique TCRbeta CDR3 rearrangement. Productive Simpson clonality was computed per sample as the square root of Simpson's diversity index over productive rearrangements. Drawn from immuneACCESS, this table holds only the in-frame rearrangements with V and J called that TCRdb kept. Clones are partly lost; checked studies trace under half to an unresolved V gene and leave the rest unexplained. Clone size and V and J calls were adopted from that table, with D and trimming inferred from the DNA. For this sample there are about 92,000 clones; over 75% appear just once. 15% to 20% of the sample is in the top ten clones.

Ends trimmed: V by 2 bases, J by 7 bases; bases unmatched to a gene: 4. The CDR3 numbers 15 residues from cysteine through phenylalanine. Only the CDR3 region is kept as DNA, spanning 45 bases read in frame from base 1. CDR1 and CDR2, looked up from the germline V gene, are SGHRS and YFSETQ. Rearrangement joined TRBV5-1 to TRBJ1-6, and TRBD1 matches 9 of the central bases. The sample was peripheral blood. The receptor comes from a woman older than 75 with active or convalescent COVID-19. The DNA sequence is given as TGCGCCAGCAGCTTTAATGGACAGGGGAATTCACCCCTCCACTTT. Its protein reads: CASSFNGQGNSPLHF.